A selection of T cell receptor beta chains follows, all from one sample in a study of T cell changes during pregnancy in multiple sclerosis. Using immunoSEQ multiplex PCR, the repertoire was profiled, and TCRdb retains in-frame clones only, with some absent. This sample yields approximately 28,000 clones, of which about 91% are seen a single time; 4.8% belongs to the top ten. The material was peripheral blood, obtained in the first trimester of pregnancy. Source of these receptors: a female donor in good health, enrolled as a control in a pregnancy study. Both conserved end residues are part of each CDR3. D genes are given only for firm matches. Where a row states a size, it is once, few, many or the class of an expanded clone; other rows omit it.

V	size	D	J	DNA	CDR3
TRBV19	-	TRBD1	TRBJ2-7	TGTGCCAGTAGCCCGACGGGGACAGGGGCCTACGAGCAGTACTTC	CASSPTGTGAYEQYF
TRBV7-8	-	TRBD2	TRBJ2-1	TGTGCCAGCAGCTCAATGACTAGCGGTTACAATGAGCAGTTCTTC	CASSSMTSGYNEQFF
TRBV11-2	-	TRBD2	TRBJ2-2	TGTGCCAGCAGCTTAGATCGGGGGGCCGGGGAGCTGTTTTTT	CASSLDRGAGELFF
TRBV5-1	once	-	TRBJ2-7	TGCGCCAGCAGCTTGTCGGACGAGCAGTACTTC	CASSLSDEQYF
TRBV7-9	-	-	TRBJ2-1	TGTGCCAGCAGCTTAGGGAGGGGACTTGAACCTAATGAGCAGTTCTTC	CASSLGRGLEPNEQFF
TRBV13	-	-	TRBJ2-7	TGTGCCAGCAGCTTAGGACTGAGCTCCTACGAGCAGTACTTC	CASSLGLSSYEQYF
TRBV6-5	-	TRBD1	TRBJ2-7	TGTGCCAGCAGTTACTCGGGACAGGGGGGAGTGGGGGAGCAGTACTTC	CASSYSGQGGVGEQYF
TRBV5-6	-	TRBD2	TRBJ2-5	TGTGCCAGCAGTTATAGCGGGAGGGGCGAGACCCAGTACTTC	CASSYSGRGETQYF
TRBV19	-	TRBD1	TRBJ1-1	TGTGCCAGTAGTATAAGGACAGGGATGAACACTGAAGCTTTCTTT	CASSIRTGMNTEAFF
TRBV27	-	TRBD2	TRBJ2-7	TGTGCCAGTAAAACTAGCGGGAGCGGCGAGCAGTACTTC	CASKTSGSGEQYF
TRBV19	-	TRBD2	TRBJ2-5	TGTGCCAGTAGTATAGAAGCGGGGGGTATAGAGACCCAGTACTTC	CASSIEAGGIETQYF
TRBV29-1	-	-	TRBJ1-2	TGCAGCGTTCAGGTGTATGAAGGCTACACCTTC	CSVQVYEGYTF
TRBV28	-	TRBD2	TRBJ2-5	TGTGCCAGCAGTTGGGACGGACTAGCGGGAGGCAGCCAAGAGACCCAGTACTTC	CASSWDGLAGGSQETQYF
TRBV7-7	-	TRBD2	TRBJ2-7	TGTGCCAGCAGCGTTAACCCACTAGCGCTCGAGCAGTACTTC	CASSVNPLALEQYF
TRBV7-9	-	TRBD2	TRBJ2-7	TGTGCCAGCAGCCCGACTAGCGGGGAGAACTACGAGCAGTACTTC	CASSPTSGENYEQYF
TRBV10-2	-	-	TRBJ2-7	TGCGCCAGCAGCCGAGTCGACATGGCTACCTACGAGCAGTACTTC	CASSRVDMATYEQYF
TRBV9	-	TRBD1	TRBJ2-3	TGTGCCAGCAGCGTTGGCCCCGGGACAGGGGCTAGCACAGATACGCAGTATTTT	CASSVGPGTGASTDTQYF
TRBV6-5	once	TRBD2	TRBJ2-3	TGTGCCAGAACGACTAGCGGGGACAGTCAAGATACGCAGTATTTT	CARTTSGDSQDTQYF
TRBV27	-	-	TRBJ1-1	TGTGCCCCCAAAGGCACAGGAATGAACACTGAAGCTTTCTTT	CAPKGTGMNTEAFF
TRBV7-8	-	TRBD1	TRBJ1-4	TGTGCCAGCAGCTCAGGACAGGGGGCTATTGAAAAACTGTTTTTT	CASSSGQGAIEKLFF
TRBV5-6	-	TRBD1	TRBJ1-5	TGTGCCAGCAGCTCATTGGGACAGATTAGCAATCAGCCCCAGCATTTT	CASSSLGQISNQPQHF
TRBV18	once	-	TRBJ2-7	TGTGCCTCCTACCAGGGATACGGATCCTACGAGCAGTACTTC	CASYQGYGSYEQYF
TRBV6-5	-	-	TRBJ1-1	TGTGCCAGCAGTTCCCTCCATGTGGCAGGGGATTGTGAAGCTTTCTTT	CASSSLHVAGDCEAFF
TRBV29-1	once	TRBD1	TRBJ1-2	TGCAGCGGGAAGACAGGGGGCTATGGCTACACCTTC	CSGKTGGYGYTF
TRBV6-5	once	-	TRBJ1-5	TGTGCCTGTCATAGGAGTAGCAATCAGCCCCAGCATTTT	CACHRSSNQPQHF
TRBV27	-	TRBD2	TRBJ2-5	TGTGCCAGCAGCCTCCAGCGGGGGGGCGTGGAGACCCAGTACTTC	CASSLQRGGVETQYF
TRBV30	-	TRBD1	TRBJ1-4	TGTGCCTGGAGTGTACCACAGGGGGCTGAAAAACTGTTTTTT	CAWSVPQGAEKLFF
TRBV6-5	once	-	TRBJ2-1	TGTGCCAGCAGTTACGGCCTTTACAATGAGCAGTTCTTC	CASSYGLYNEQFF
TRBV19	-	TRBD1	TRBJ1-2	TGTGCCAGTAGTAGTACAGGGGGGATTAATGGCTACACCTTC	CASSSTGGINGYTF
TRBV2	once	-	TRBJ2-3	TGTGCCAGCAGCGGCGGGATACTAGATACGCAGTATTTT	CASSGGILDTQYF
TRBV18	-	TRBD2	TRBJ2-7	TGTGCCAGCTCACCCGGCGGGAGTGGCCCCTACGAGCAGTACTTC	CASSPGGSGPYEQYF
TRBV7-2	-	-	TRBJ2-2	TGTGCCAGCAGCTCCCGAAACAGGAACACCGGGGAGCTGTTTTTT	CASSSRNRNTGELFF
TRBV7-9	-	TRBD2	TRBJ2-3	TGTGCCAGCAGCATGCCTATTAGCGGGGGGAGCACAGATACGCAGTATTTT	CASSMPISGGSTDTQYF
TRBV29-1	-	-	TRBJ1-3	TGCAGCGTTGAAGTCCCAGGAAACACCATATATTTT	CSVEVPGNTIYF
TRBV7-2	-	TRBD1	TRBJ1-4	TGTGCCAGCAGCTTGTCTCGTAGCGGACAGGGGGCAACTAATGAAAAACTGTTTTTT	CASSLSRSGQGATNEKLFF
TRBV5-3	once	TRBD2	TRBJ2-1	TGTGCCAGAAGCTTGCTAGCGGGGGTACAGTTCTTC	CARSLLAGVQFF
TRBV19	-	-	TRBJ1-5	TGTGCCAGTGGTAAGACAGCTACTATTAGCAATCAGCCCCAGCATTTT	CASGKTATISNQPQHF
TRBV21-1	once	-	TRBJ2-1	TGTGCCAGCATGCGGGGCCGATACAATGAGCAGTTCTTC	CASMRGRYNEQFF
TRBV25-1	-	-	TRBJ1-4	TGTGCCAGCACCGGCGGTTTCCTTAATGAAAAACTGTTTTTT	CASTGGFLNEKLFF
TRBV9	once	-	TRBJ2-1	TGTGCCAGCAGCGTAGAGGGTAGCGGCTCCTACAATGAGCAGTTCTTC	CASSVEGSGSYNEQFF
TRBV19	-	TRBD2	TRBJ2-4	TGTGCCAGTAGTATAGCAAGCGGGAGACGAGACATTCAGTACTTC	CASSIASGRRDIQYF
TRBV27	-	-	TRBJ2-3	TGTGCCAGCAGTTTGGAGCTCGACACAGATACGCAGTATTTT	CASSLELDTDTQYF
TRBV14	-	-	TRBJ2-3	TGTGCCAGCAGCCAAAATAGGGGTGGTACGCAGTATTTT	CASSQNRGGTQYF
TRBV7-2	-	-	TRBJ1-6	TGTGCCAGCAGCTTAGATCGGGGAGGGAATTCACCCCTCCACTTT	CASSLDRGGNSPLHF
TRBV4-3	-	TRBD1	TRBJ1-3	TGCGCCAGCAGCCAAGACCAGACAGGGGGTCGGAACACCATATATTTT	CASSQDQTGGRNTIYF
TRBV30	-	-	TRBJ1-5	TGTGCCTGGAGTCGGTTTCTACTAAGCAATCAGCCCCAGCATTTT	CAWSRFLLSNQPQHF
TRBV5-6	-	TRBD1	TRBJ2-7	TGTGCCAGCAGCCGACAGGGGGTTCACGAGCAGTACTTC	CASSRQGVHEQYF
TRBV5-6	-	-	TRBJ2-1	TGTGCCAGCAGCTTAACGGCGGGGTTATACAATGAGCAGTTCTTC	CASSLTAGLYNEQFF